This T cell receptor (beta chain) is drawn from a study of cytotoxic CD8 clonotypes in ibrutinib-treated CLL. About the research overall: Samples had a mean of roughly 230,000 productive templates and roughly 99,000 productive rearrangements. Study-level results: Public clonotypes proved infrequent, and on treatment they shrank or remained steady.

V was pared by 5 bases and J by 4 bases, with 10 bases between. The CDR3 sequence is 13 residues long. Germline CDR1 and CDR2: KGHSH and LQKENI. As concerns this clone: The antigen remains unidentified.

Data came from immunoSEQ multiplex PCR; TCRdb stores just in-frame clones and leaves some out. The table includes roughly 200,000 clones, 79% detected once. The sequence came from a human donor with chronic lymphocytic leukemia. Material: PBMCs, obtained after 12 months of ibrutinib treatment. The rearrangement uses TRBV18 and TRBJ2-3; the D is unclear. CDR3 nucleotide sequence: TGTGCCAGCTCATCGGAAGTCCCAGATACGCAGTATTTT. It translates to CASSSEVPDTQYF.